Listed below are T cell receptor beta chains from one sample, sequenced in a study of T cell responses to AZD1222 COVID-19 vaccine. Method: immunoSEQ multiplex PCR; TCRdb's copy keeps in-frame clones and lacks some. The sample has 150,000 or so clones; 91% are singletons. This specimen consisted of peripheral blood, obtained 28 days after the second AZD1222 dose. Source of these receptors: an adult who received the AZD1222 COVID-19 vaccine. CDR3s include the opening cysteine and the closing phenylalanine or tryptophan. Fields, in order: CDR3 protein, CDR3 DNA, V gene, J gene, clone size, D gene. A D gene is named only where the DNA matches it firmly. Clone sizes are given selectively: once, few, many, or a class where the clone is expanded.

CDR3aa: CASSQFEDRGLSYNEQFF
CDR3nt: TGTGCCAGCAGCCAATTCGAGGACAGGGGGCTATCCTACAATGAGCAGTTCTTC
v_gene: TRBV14
j_gene: TRBJ2-1
abundance: .
d_gene: TRBD1

CDR3aa: CASSLSGTGAPRGAFF
CDR3nt: TGTGCCAGCAGCCTCTCCGGGACAGGGGCCCCCCGAGGTGCTTTCTTT
v_gene: TRBV11-3
j_gene: TRBJ1-1
abundance: .
d_gene: TRBD1

CDR3aa: CASSLSGTLRSDTQYF
CDR3nt: TGTGCCAGCAGCTTAAGCGGGACTCTGAGGTCAGATACGCAGTATTTT
v_gene: TRBV5-4
j_gene: TRBJ2-3
abundance: .
d_gene: TRBD2

CDR3aa: CASSLASGRAYNEQFF
CDR3nt: TGTGCCAGCAGCTTGGCGAGCGGGAGGGCCTACAATGAGCAGTTCTTC
v_gene: TRBV5-6
j_gene: TRBJ2-1
abundance: once
d_gene: TRBD2

CDR3aa: CASSQTGTGNEKLFF
CDR3nt: TGCGCCAGCAGCCAGACCGGGACAGGGAACGAAAAACTGTTTTTT
v_gene: TRBV4-3
j_gene: TRBJ1-4
abundance: .
d_gene: TRBD1

CDR3aa: CASRTDRGKDQPQHF
CDR3nt: TGTGCCAGCAGAACGGACAGGGGGAAGGATCAGCCCCAGCATTTT
v_gene: TRBV6-5
j_gene: TRBJ1-5
abundance: .
d_gene: TRBD1

CDR3aa: CSAGTGLMNTEAFF
CDR3nt: TGCAGCGCCGGGACCGGTCTCATGAACACTGAAGCTTTCTTT
v_gene: TRBV29-1
j_gene: TRBJ1-1
abundance: .
d_gene: .

CDR3aa: CASSFRQLNEKLFF
CDR3nt: TGCGCCAGCAGCTTTCGGCAGCTAAATGAAAAACTGTTTTTT
v_gene: TRBV5-1
j_gene: TRBJ1-4
abundance: .
d_gene: .

CDR3aa: CASSLVGTDSNQPQHF
CDR3nt: TGTGCCAGCAGCTTAGTAGGGACGGACAGCAATCAGCCCCAGCATTTT
v_gene: TRBV7-2
j_gene: TRBJ1-5
abundance: .
d_gene: .

CDR3aa: CASSAGTGGYGYTF
CDR3nt: TGTGCCAGCAGCGCCGGGACAGGGGGCTATGGCTACACCTTC
v_gene: TRBV14
j_gene: TRBJ1-2
abundance: .
d_gene: TRBD1

CDR3aa: CASSQLGGGSSEKLFF
CDR3nt: TGCGCCAGCAGCCAACTTGGAGGGGGGTCGAGTGAAAAACTGTTTTTT
v_gene: TRBV5-1
j_gene: TRBJ1-4
abundance: .
d_gene: .

CDR3aa: CASSPTSGPGDNEQFF
CDR3nt: TGTGCCAGCAGCCCCACTAGCGGCCCCGGGGACAATGAGCAGTTCTTC
v_gene: TRBV7-3
j_gene: TRBJ2-1
abundance: .
d_gene: TRBD2

CDR3aa: CASSLLGPGANVLTF
CDR3nt: TGTGCCAGCAGCTTGTTGGGGCCTGGGGCCAACGTCCTGACTTTC
v_gene: TRBV5-6
j_gene: TRBJ2-6
abundance: .
d_gene: .

CDR3aa: CASSVGASPTDTQYF
CDR3nt: TGTGCCAGCAGCGTAGGGGCTAGCCCCACAGATACGCAGTATTTT
v_gene: TRBV9
j_gene: TRBJ2-3
abundance: .
d_gene: .

CDR3aa: CASSLKAEAGELFF
CDR3nt: TGTGCCAGCAGCTTAAAGGCGGAGGCCGGGGAGCTGTTTTTT
v_gene: TRBV7-2
j_gene: TRBJ2-2
abundance: once
d_gene: .

CDR3aa: CASRRTGSNQPQHF
CDR3nt: TGTGCCAGCAGGCGCACAGGGAGCAATCAGCCCCAGCATTTT
v_gene: TRBV4-2
j_gene: TRBJ1-5
abundance: .
d_gene: .

CDR3aa: CASSTRNVAGYSYNEQFF
CDR3nt: TGTGCCAGCAGCACCCGGAACGTAGCGGGGTACTCCTACAATGAGCAGTTCTTC
v_gene: TRBV7-3
j_gene: TRBJ2-1
abundance: .
d_gene: TRBD2

CDR3aa: CASSQDSGVGPTF
CDR3nt: TGTGCCAGCAGCCAAGATTCCGGGGTCGGCCCCACCTTC
v_gene: TRBV3-1/TRBV3-2
j_gene: TRBJ1-2
abundance: .
d_gene: .

CDR3aa: CASSQVTGGYGNTIYF
CDR3nt: TGTGCCAGCAGCCAAGTCACAGGGGGCTATGGAAACACCATATATTTT
v_gene: TRBV3-1/TRBV3-2
j_gene: TRBJ1-3
abundance: .
d_gene: TRBD1

CDR3aa: CASSPQPWGNKGMNTEAFF
CDR3nt: TGTGCCAGCAGCCCCCAACCCTGGGGCAACAAGGGGATGAACACTGAAGCTTTCTTT
v_gene: TRBV7-3
j_gene: TRBJ1-1
abundance: .
d_gene: .

CDR3aa: CASSDEGRANTEAFF
CDR3nt: TGTGCCAGCAGCGACGAGGGGAGGGCGAACACTGAAGCTTTCTTT
v_gene: TRBV7-9
j_gene: TRBJ1-1
abundance: .
d_gene: .

CDR3aa: CASSMGDTTYEQYF
CDR3nt: TGTGCCAGCAGCATGGGGGACACGACCTACGAGCAGTACTTC
v_gene: TRBV9
j_gene: TRBJ2-7
abundance: .
d_gene: .

CDR3aa: CASSLFLGQGGNAFF
CDR3nt: TGTGCCAGCAGCTTATTCTTAGGTCAGGGAGGGAATGCTTTCTTT
v_gene: TRBV7-9
j_gene: TRBJ1-1
abundance: .
d_gene: .

CDR3aa: CAISEVQGRVNGYTF
CDR3nt: TGTGCCATCAGTGAGGTTCAGGGGCGGGTTAATGGCTACACCTTC
v_gene: TRBV10-3
j_gene: TRBJ1-2
abundance: .
d_gene: .

CDR3aa: CASMTGVGAGELFF
CDR3nt: TGTGCCAGCATGACAGGGGTCGGGGCCGGGGAGCTGTTTTTT
v_gene: TRBV25-1
j_gene: TRBJ2-2
abundance: .
d_gene: TRBD1

CDR3aa: CASSDQRGEADTQYF
CDR3nt: TGTGCCAGCAGTGACCAGCGGGGGGAGGCAGATACGCAGTATTTT
v_gene: TRBV6-1
j_gene: TRBJ2-3
abundance: .
d_gene: TRBD2

CDR3aa: CASRMSLTFF
CDR3nt: TGTGCCAGTAGAATGAGCTTAACTTTCTTT
v_gene: TRBV19
j_gene: TRBJ1-1
abundance: .
d_gene: .

CDR3aa: CAWSYTAYYEQYF
CDR3nt: TGTGCCTGGAGTTACACAGCGTACTACGAGCAGTACTTC
v_gene: TRBV30
j_gene: TRBJ2-7
abundance: .
d_gene: .

CDR3aa: CASSQVWGVGTEAFF
CDR3nt: TGTGCCAGCAGCCAAGTGTGGGGAGTGGGCACTGAAGCTTTCTTT
v_gene: TRBV14
j_gene: TRBJ1-1
abundance: once
d_gene: .